This T cell receptor beta chain was observed in a study of cytomegalovirus exposure and HLA in healthy donors. Using immunoSEQ multiplex PCR, the repertoire was profiled, and TCRdb retains in-frame clones only, with some absent. In the table there are tens of thousands of clones, 80% to 90% of which are singletons. V was shortened by 6 bases and J by 6 bases, with 7 bases between the two germline ends. This CDR3 spans 11 amino acids. The V gene's germline CDR1 is MDHEN and CDR2 SYDVKM. Sequencing used PBMCs. The sequence was obtained from a woman under 30 in good health and CMV-seronegative. The chain has TRBV28 and TRBJ2-3; D uncertain. For the CDR3, the DNA is TGTGCCAGCAGGAGAGCGGATACGCAGTATTTT. Translation: CASRRADTQYF.